A single TCR beta chain is shown here with its context. Profiling relied on immunoSEQ multiplex PCR, and the TCRdb table lists in-frame clones only, not all of them. Here the sample spans over 100,000 clones, more than 85% being singletons. The data belong to a study of blood T cell repertoires in COVID-19. Study details: PBMCs, B-cell-depleted T cells, or T cells provided the cDNA or gDNA that made up the material.

V was clipped by 1 base and J by 10 bases, with 10 bases between them. CDR3 length: 12 residues. The source of this sequence is a human donor in a cohort sampled during active COVID-19. Sequencing input: peripheral blood. The chain employs TRBV12-3 or TRBV12-4 and TRBJ1-2, with D possibly matching TRBD1 (5 bases). The CDR3 coding sequence is TGTGCCAGCAGTTTAGGACAGACCGACTACACCTTC. Its protein product is CASSLGQTDYTF.